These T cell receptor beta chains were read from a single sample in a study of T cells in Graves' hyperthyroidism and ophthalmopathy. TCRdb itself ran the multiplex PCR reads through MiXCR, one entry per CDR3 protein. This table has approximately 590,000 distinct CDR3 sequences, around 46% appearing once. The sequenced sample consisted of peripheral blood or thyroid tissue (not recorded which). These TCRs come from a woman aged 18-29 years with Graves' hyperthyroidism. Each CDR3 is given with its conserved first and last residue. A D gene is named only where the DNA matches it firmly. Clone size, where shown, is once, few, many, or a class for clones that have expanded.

CASSLSSGDNSPLHF	TGTGCCAGCAGCTTAAGTTCGGGGGACAATTCACCCCTCCACTTT	TRBV7-3	TRBJ1-6	.	.
CASSNRVSGANVLTF	TGTGCCAGTAGTAACAGGGTCTCTGGGGCCAACGTCCTGACTTTC	TRBV19	TRBJ2-6	.	many
CASSLVAGSEQYF	TGTGCCAGCAGCTTAGTGGCTGGGAGCGAGCAGTACTTC	TRBV7-8	TRBJ2-7	.	.
CATSDLGQWETQYF	TGTGCCACCAGTGACCTGGGACAGTGGGAGACCCAGTACTTC	TRBV24-1	TRBJ2-5	TRBD1	many
CAISESVLASGRANDYEQYF	TGTGCCATCAGTGAGTCAGTGTTGGCTAGCGGGAGGGCCAACGACTACGAGCAGTACTTC	TRBV2	TRBJ2-7	TRBD2	.
CASSQGAWSTEAFF	TGTGCCAGCAGCCAAGGGGCGTGGAGCACTGAAGCTTTCTTT	TRBV14	TRBJ1-1	.	few
CATSRDREGSYEQYF	TGTGCCACCAGCAGAGATCGGGAGGGGTCCTACGAGCAGTACTTC	TRBV15	TRBJ2-7	TRBD2	.
CSAIEGFQPQHF	TGCAGTGCTATAGAGGGCTTTCAGCCCCAGCATTTT	TRBV20-1	TRBJ1-5	.	.
CASSLTGAGESEQYF	TGTGCCAGCAGCTTAACAGGAGCGGGAGAGAGCGAGCAGTACTTC	TRBV7-3	TRBJ2-7	TRBD2	many
CASSLIGVRETQYF	TGTGCCAGCAGCTTAATAGGGGTGCGAGAGACCCAGTACTTC	TRBV11-2	TRBJ2-5	.	few
CASSLVASNEKLFF	TGTGCCAGCAGCTTAGTCGCGTCTAATGAAAAACTGTTTTTT	TRBV7-2	TRBJ1-4	.	.
CSVDNGYTF	TGCAGCGTTGATAATGGCTACACCTTC	TRBV29-1	TRBJ1-2	.	many
CSVERVGGYGYTF	TGCAGCGTCGAGAGGGTAGGGGGCTATGGCTACACCTTC	TRBV29-1	TRBJ1-2	.	.
CASTNAAFLDEKLFF	TGTGCCAGTACCAATGCGGCATTCCTCGATGAAAAACTGTTTTTT	TRBV19	TRBJ1-4	.	few
CATSDPLAGEGETQYF	TGTGCCACCAGTGATCCTCTAGCGGGAGAGGGAGAGACCCAGTACTTC	TRBV24-1	TRBJ2-5	TRBD2	many
CARAGTGGSPSYEQYF	TGTGCCAGGGCCGGGACAGGGGGATCACCTTCCTACGAGCAGTACTTC	TRBV2	TRBJ2-7	TRBD1	.
CASSVVPGPNYGYTF	TGTGCCAGCAGCGTAGTCCCAGGGCCCAACTATGGCTACACCTTC	TRBV9	TRBJ1-2	.	.
CASSIDDEQYF	TGTGCCAGCAGCATCGACGACGAGCAGTACTTC	TRBV5-6	TRBJ2-7	.	few
CASSFGLNYGYTF	TGTGCCAGCAGCTTTGGTCTTAACTATGGCTACACCTTC	TRBV5-8	TRBJ1-2	.	.
CASSFPGQGMYSPLHF	TGTGCCAGCAGCTTCCCGGGACAGGGGATGTACTCACCCCTCCACTTT	TRBV7-2	TRBJ1-6	TRBD1	.
CASSFGLGTQYF	TGTGCCAGCAGCTTCGGACTGGGGACCCAGTACTTC	TRBV14	TRBJ2-5	.	few
CASRDRANDYGYTF	TGTGCCAGCAGAGACAGGGCCAACGACTATGGCTACACCTTC	TRBV2	TRBJ1-2	TRBD1	few
CASSRGQASSYEQYF	TGTGCCAGCAGCCGGGGACAGGCCAGCTCCTACGAGCAGTACTTC	TRBV2	TRBJ2-7	TRBD1	.
CSAPRGDGNTEAFF	TGCAGTGCCCCTAGGGGGGATGGTAACACTGAAGCTTTCTTT	TRBV29-1	TRBJ1-1	.	.
CASKRTGWNSPLHF	TGTGCCAGCAAAAGGACAGGGTGGAATTCACCCCTCCACTTT	TRBV6-6	TRBJ1-6	TRBD1	few
CASLPLGTGGFTGGANVLTF	TGTGCCAGCCTGCCCCTTGGGACAGGGGGTTTCACCGGCGGGGCCAACGTCCTGACTTTC	TRBV7-9	TRBJ2-6	TRBD1	once
CASSQDLFTKPQHF	TGTGCCAGCAGCCAAGATCTATTCACGAAGCCCCAGCATTTT	TRBV4-2	TRBJ1-5	.	.
CSVDWTGSTGELFF	TGCAGCGTTGATTGGACAGGGTCCACCGGGGAGCTGTTTTTT	TRBV29-1	TRBJ2-2	TRBD1	many
CAIGQFLRNTEAFF	TGTGCCATCGGACAGTTTTTGCGGAACACTGAAGCTTTCTTT	TRBV12-3/TRBV12-4	TRBJ1-1	.	many
CASSLSTGRQPQHF	TGTGCCAGCAGTTTATCGACAGGGCGGCAGCCCCAGCATTTT	TRBV6-6	TRBJ1-5	TRBD1	few
CASSEDQSTNEKLFF	TGTGCCAGCAGTGAAGATCAGTCAACTAATGAAAAACTGTTTTTT	TRBV2	TRBJ1-4	.	.
CASSQDFGNKYF	TGTGCCAGCAGCCAAGATTTCGGGAATAAGTACTTC	TRBV3-1	TRBJ2-5	.	.
CAISESPGNYGYTF	TGTGCCATCAGTGAGTCGCCAGGCAACTATGGCTACACCTTC	TRBV10-3	TRBJ1-2	.	many
CASSKQGALHEQYF	TGTGCCAGCAGCAAACAGGGGGCGTTACACGAGCAGTACTTC	TRBV7-8	TRBJ2-7	TRBD1	few
CASSIGRGGGNQPQHF	TGTGCCAGTAGTATTGGTCGGGGTGGGGGCAATCAGCCCCAGCATTTT	TRBV19	TRBJ1-5	.	.
CASSSPRDVVDNSPLHF	TGTGCCAGCAGCTCACCACGAGATGTGGTTGACAATTCACCCCTCCACTTT	TRBV11-2	TRBJ1-6	.	.
CASSALIGGEQYF	TGTGCCAGCAGTGCTTTAATTGGAGGGGAGCAGTACTTC	TRBV2	TRBJ2-7	.	few
CATSFSGRAKGTQYF	TGTGCCACCAGCTTTAGCGGGAGGGCCAAGGGGACCCAGTACTTC	TRBV15	TRBJ2-5	TRBD2	.
CASGDRGVSEAFF	TGTGCCAGCGGGGACAGGGGGGTATCTGAAGCTTTCTTT	TRBV25-1	TRBJ1-1	TRBD1	many
CASSRPRDTEAFF	TGTGCCAGCAGCAGGCCGAGGGACACTGAAGCTTTCTTT	TRBV7-2	TRBJ1-1	.	many
CSARDLVENEQYF	TGCAGTGCTAGAGATCTGGTGGAGAACGAGCAGTACTTC	TRBV20-1	TRBJ2-7	.	.
CASHPGQGSYEQYF	TGTGCCAGCCACCCGGGACAGGGCTCCTACGAGCAGTACTTC	TRBV5-1	TRBJ2-7	TRBD1	.
CASSQERLGYTF	TGTGCCAGCAGCCAAGAGAGATTGGGCTACACCTTC	TRBV4-2	TRBJ1-2	.	.
CSCTGTGGLSGYTF	TGCAGCTGCACCGGGACAGGGGGCTTGAGTGGCTACACCTTC	TRBV29-1	TRBJ1-2	TRBD1	.
CASSPPGGDERSAATF	TGTGCCAGCAGCCCCCCAGGGGGCGACGAGCGGTCTGCCGCCACCTTC	TRBV7-2	TRBJ1-2	TRBD1	.
CASSFTGGSQPQHF	TGTGCCAGCAGCTTTACAGGGGGTAGTCAGCCCCAGCATTTT	TRBV7-2	TRBJ1-5	TRBD1	many
CAIRPAVAQETQYF	TGTGCCATCAGACCCGCGGTGGCCCAAGAGACCCAGTACTTC	TRBV19	TRBJ2-5	.	.
CASSLVAVGGGYTF	TGTGCCAGCAGCTTAGTTGCGGTAGGGGGTGGCTACACCTTC	TRBV7-9	TRBJ1-2	.	many
CASSQRPWDTEAFF	TGTGCCAGCAGCCAACGCCCTTGGGACACTGAAGCTTTCTTT	TRBV10-3	TRBJ1-1	.	few
CSADTQMDMSGYTF	TGCAGCGCCGACACCCAAATGGACATGTCTGGCTACACCTTC	TRBV29-1	TRBJ1-2	.	many
CSVFGRTGVETQYF	TGCAGCGTGTTTGGAAGGACAGGGGTAGAGACCCAGTACTTC	TRBV29-1	TRBJ2-5	TRBD1	many
CSVEEEGTTGAFF	TGCAGCGTTGAAGAGGAGGGGACCACCGGCGCTTTCTTT	TRBV29-1	TRBJ1-1	.	.
CATSDSWTGAHEQYF	TGTGCCACCAGTGATTCCTGGACAGGGGCGCACGAGCAGTACTTC	TRBV24-1	TRBJ2-7	TRBD1	.
CASSLFPPYGYTF	TGTGCCAGCAGCCTTTTCCCCCCCTATGGCTACACCTTC	TRBV5-6	TRBJ1-2	.	.
CASSLTRASDYGYTF	TGCGCCAGCAGTCTAACCAGGGCATCCGACTATGGCTACACCTTC	TRBV7-9	TRBJ1-2	.	.